The clone carrying this T cell receptor beta chain was detected only once. Original handling: The authors estimated nucleated cell counts from reference gene primer amplification. TCRdb's table, derived via immunoSEQ multiplex PCR, lists solely in-frame clones and lacks some. V and J calls and clone size follow that table, whereas D and trimming were derived from the DNA. The top ten hold about 6.9% of the sample, which has tens of thousands of clones, 75% to 85% seen once. CDR3 length equals 16 residues. The germline gives CDR1 SGHAT, CDR2 FQDESV (reference sequence). Trimming took 5 bases from V and 0 from J; bases not matched to a gene: 5. The data originate from a study of blood T cell repertoires in COVID-19. Turning to the study itself: In each case, the material was cDNA or gDNA derived from T cells, B-cell-depleted T cells, or PBMCs.

The sample consisted of peripheral blood. This TCR was sampled from a man aged 30 to 45 with COVID-19, enrolled during active disease. The V call is TRBV11-1, the J call TRBJ2-3; TRBD2 matches 10 bases. As DNA, the CDR3 is TGTGCCAGCAGCCCAATAGCGGGAGGAAGCACAGATACGCAGTATTTT. This sequence encodes CASSPIAGGSTDTQYF.